Presented here are 20 T cell receptor beta chains from one specimen sequenced in a study of tumor and adjacent non-tumor tissue in lung cancer. No cell sorting was done before RNA was extracted from the tissue. The normal lung tissue was taken more than 3 cm from the tumor edge. A modified ARM-PCR protocol with three rounds of nested PCR amplified TCRbeta. TCRdb re-called the multiplex PCR reads with MiXCR, one entry per CDR3 protein. Among 50,000 or so distinct CDR3 sequences, about 80% were seen once, and the ten largest hold 20% to 25%. The sample consisted of distant non-tumor lung tissue. These receptors all come from a woman aged 60 to 75 with non-small cell lung cancer.

Of note for this clonotype: The CDR3 carries no conserved terminal phenylalanine or tryptophan, so it likely arises from a read error. V is TRBV4-2 and J is TRBJ2-4; D tentatively fits TRBD1 or TRBD2 (6 bases each). Germline CDR1 reads LGHNA; CDR2 reads YNFKEQ. CDR3 size: 14 residues. Trimming took off 4 bases at V and 5 bases at J, with 12 bases between the two ends. The CDR3 DNA reads TGTGCCAGCAGCCCCTGGGGGGCCCAAAACATTCAGTACTTA. Amino acid sequence: CASSPWGAQNIQYL.

The chain carries TRBV7-9 and TRBJ1-2; 11 nucleotides line up with TRBD1. Trimming at V came to 6 bases and at J to 6 bases, leaving 6 bases not matched to a gene. CDR1 and CDR2 (germline): SEHNR, FQNEAQ (reference sequence). The CDR3 is 14 amino acids. The CDR3 reads CASRWDRGFHGYTF. The CDR3 DNA follows: TGTGCCAGCAGATGGGACAGGGGGTTTCATGGCTACACCTTC.

A single count supports this clonotype. The V call is TRBV5-1, the J call TRBJ1-4; TRBD1 is a possible D gene (5 bases). Per the germline V gene, CDR1 is SGHRS and CDR2 is YFSETQ. The CDR3 consists of 18 residues. V was cut by 4 bases and J by 3 bases, with 22 bases left in between. This chain's CDR3 is CASSLEMGPFAANEKLFF. The DNA for the CDR3 is TGCGCCAGCAGCCTGGAAATGGGGCCCTTTGCAGCTAATGAAAAACTGTTTTTT.

With respect to this clonotype: Germline and junction disagree at one end, which may indicate a read error. J is TRBJ2-2 and V is TRBV4-3, with TRBD2 as a possible D gene (5 bases). This CDR3 is 18 amino acids long. Germline assignment: CDR1 LGHNA and CDR2 YSLEER. The CDR3 nucleotides are TGCGCCAGCAGCCAAGTAGCAGTTTCTCGCGCTTACACCGGGGAGCTGGTTTTT. This encodes CASSQVAVSRAYTGELVF.

On this clonotype: Sequence at one end of the junction differs from germline and may be a read error. This rearrangement joins TRBV6-2 or TRBV6-3 to TRBJ2-7; D gene uncertain. The CDR3 consists of 16 residues. Germline CDR1 is MNHEY and CDR2 is SVGEGT. The CDR3 nucleotides are TGTGCCAGCATCACCCGGAAGACATCGAGGTTTCACGAGCAATACTTC. Protein product: CASITRKTSRFHEQYF.

As for this clonotype: The junction and the germline gene differ at one end; a read error may be behind it. This chain uses TRBV4-3 with TRBJ2-3; 9 bases are a match to TRBD1. The CDR3 is 15 residues long. The germline gives CDR1 LGHNA, CDR2 YSLEER. This chain's CDR3 is CASSQRQGVTDTQYF. The CDR3 nucleotides are TGTGCAAGCAGCCAGAGACAGGGGGTAACAGATACGCAGTATTTT.

With regard to this clonotype: A read error may produce the germline difference seen at one junction end. The V call is TRBV4-3, the J call TRBJ1-1, with D tentatively TRBD1 (5 bases). The length of the CDR3 is 16 residues. CDR1 is LGHNA, CDR2 YSLEER, per germline. Written as DNA, the CDR3 is TGCGCCAGCAGCCAAGGGGCGGCGGGGGAGGACGCTGAAGCTCTCTTT. It translates to CASSQGAAGEDAEALF.

Turning to this clonotype: A much bigger clone sits one base away, suggesting this may be a read error. The V and J genes are TRBV28 and TRBJ1-3; D is unclear. In germline, CDR1 is MDHEN, CDR2 SYDVKM. There are 13 residues in the CDR3. CDR3 nucleotide sequence: TGTGTCAGCAGGAGACAATCCGGAAACACCATATATTTT. Encoded protein: CVSRRQSGNTIYF.

Turning to this clonotype: Compared with germline, one end of the junction differs, possibly owing to a read error. The rearrangement uses TRBV6-2 or TRBV6-3 and TRBJ2-5; no definite D call. The CDR3 runs to 14 residues. Looked up from germline, CDR1 is MNHEY and CDR2 is SVGEGT. The CDR3 protein is CASKKTAQHETQYF. The CDR3 region has the DNA TGTGCCAGCAAAAAAACTGCCCAACATGAGACTCAGTACTTC.

Turning to this clonotype: Germline and junction disagree at one end, which may indicate a read error. The V gene is TRBV29-1, the J gene TRBJ2-3; the D gene is possibly TRBD2 (6 bases). The CDR3 covers 15 residues. Germline lookup yields CDR1 SQVTM and CDR2 ANQGSEA. The CDR3 here is CSVPQLAPTADTQYF. The CDR3 DNA is TGCAGCGTCCCCCAACTAGCACCAACGGCGGATACGCAATATTTT.

Regarding this clonotype: One end of the junction fails to match germline, which may point to a read error. The rearrangement uses TRBV11-3 and TRBJ2-3, with TRBD2 as a possible D gene (7 bases). The germline CDR1 and CDR2 sequences are SGHNT and YENEEA. The CDR3 length is 18 residues. The CDR3 is CASSLGQDGGGTTDTQYF. DNA for the CDR3: TGTGCCAGCAGCTTAGGTCAGGATGGCGGGGGCACCACAGATACGCAGTATTTC.

Relative to its sample, this clonotype is large (0.1 to 1%). The rearrangement links TRBV11-2 to TRBJ1-2; 7 nucleotides match TRBD1. V lost 1 base and J lost 6; bases outside the gene matches: 8. Germline CDR1 reads SGHAT; CDR2 reads FQNNGV. The CDR3 loop spans 15 amino acids. For the CDR3, the DNA is TGTGCCAGCAGCTTAGTACGGGACAGCCCGCATGGCTACACCTTC. Protein product: CASSLVRDSPHGYTF.

The rearrangement uses TRBV29-1 and TRBJ2-1; D possibly corresponds to TRBD1 (5 bases). Germline CDR1 reads SQVTM; CDR2 reads ANQGSEA. With 8 bases removed from V and 8 bases from J, the gap between germline ends came to 16 bases. The CDR3 length is 12 residues. CDR3 sequence reads: CSIHPQGYEQFF. CDR3 DNA: TGCAGCATCCACCCCCAGGGATATGAGCAGTTCTTC.

To note about this clonotype: An end of the junction differs from the germline gene, which may be a read error. The V gene is TRBV6-5, the J gene TRBJ2-5; 7 bases line up with TRBD2. The CDR3 is made up of 14 amino acids. Germline-derived CDR1 and CDR2 are MNHEY and SVGAGI. The CDR3 spells CATSALGGEETQYF. The CDR3 nucleotides read TGTGCCACCAGTGCCCTGGGAGGGGAAGAGACCCAGTACTTC.

This clonotype has just one count. The junction and the germline gene differ at one end; a read error may be behind it. The chain links TRBV20-1 to TRBJ1-5; no clear D. The CDR3 spans 12 residues. CDR1 and CDR2 from the germline V gene are DFQATT and SNEGSKA (reference sequence). This CDR3 reads CSVGRRDQAQHF. In DNA, the CDR3 is TGCAGTGTCGGGAGACGCGATCAGGCCCAGCATTTT.

Comments on this clonotype: Here the CDR3 omits its conserved ending phenylalanine or tryptophan, so a read error is the likely source. The chain couples TRBV29-1 to TRBJ1-1; maybe TRBD1 (5 bases). The length of the CDR3 is 11 residues. V lost 7 bases to trimming and J lost 8 bases, with 14 bases between them. Germline V gives CDR1 SQVTM, CDR2 ANQGSEA. The CDR3 loop is CSGDIGAEAFL. CDR3 in DNA: TGCAGCGGGGATATAGGGGCAGAAGCTTTCCTT.

With regard to this clonotype: This CDR3 fails to terminate in the conserved phenylalanine or tryptophan, so it likely reflects a read error. The V call is TRBV20-1, the J call TRBJ1-1; D perhaps matches TRBD1 (5 bases). Trimming removed 7 bases from V and 4 bases from J, with 16 bases in between. The germline V gene has CDR1 DFQATT and CDR2 SNEGSKA (reference sequence). The CDR3 covers 13 residues. Here the CDR3 DNA reads TGCAGTGAGAGGGGCAGGGTGGGCACTGAAGCTTTCTCT. Amino acid sequence: CSERGRVGTEAFS.

This clonotype showed up just a few times. Possible read error: a much larger clone is one base away. Likely a read error: the CDR3 ends without its conserved phenylalanine or tryptophan. The rearrangement uses TRBV20-1 and TRBJ2-1, with D maybe TRBD2 (5 bases). CDR3 length equals 16 residues. Trimming cost V 2 bases and J 0 bases, with 14 bases left between them. Per germline, CDR1 DFQATT and CDR2 SNEGSKA (reference sequence). CDR3 protein: CSARHGVHYSYNEQFS. In DNA form, the CDR3 reads TGCAGTGCTAGACACGGGGTTCACTACTCCTACAATGAGCAGTTCTCC.

Turning to this clonotype: Germline is not matched at one junction end, which may reflect a read error. The V and J genes are TRBV4-3 and TRBJ2-5; possibly TRBD2 for D (5 bases). Germline V gene data show CDR1 as LGHNA and CDR2 as YSLEER. There are 15 residues in the CDR3. The DNA of the CDR3 is TGCGCCAGCAGCCGACACCAGGACTCACAAGAGACTCAGTATTTC. As protein: CASSRHQDSQETQYF.

By sample share, this clonotype is medium-sized. The DNA for the CDR3 is TGCGCCAGCAGCCAAGATTGGACAGCCAACTATGGCTACACCTTC. Its protein is CASSQDWTANYGYTF. The genes are TRBV4-1 and TRBJ1-2; perhaps TRBD1 as D (6 bases). CDR1 and CDR2 (germline): MGHRA, YSYEKL. The CDR3 is 15 residues long. Trimming removed 0 bases from V and 2 bases from J, with 10 bases in between.